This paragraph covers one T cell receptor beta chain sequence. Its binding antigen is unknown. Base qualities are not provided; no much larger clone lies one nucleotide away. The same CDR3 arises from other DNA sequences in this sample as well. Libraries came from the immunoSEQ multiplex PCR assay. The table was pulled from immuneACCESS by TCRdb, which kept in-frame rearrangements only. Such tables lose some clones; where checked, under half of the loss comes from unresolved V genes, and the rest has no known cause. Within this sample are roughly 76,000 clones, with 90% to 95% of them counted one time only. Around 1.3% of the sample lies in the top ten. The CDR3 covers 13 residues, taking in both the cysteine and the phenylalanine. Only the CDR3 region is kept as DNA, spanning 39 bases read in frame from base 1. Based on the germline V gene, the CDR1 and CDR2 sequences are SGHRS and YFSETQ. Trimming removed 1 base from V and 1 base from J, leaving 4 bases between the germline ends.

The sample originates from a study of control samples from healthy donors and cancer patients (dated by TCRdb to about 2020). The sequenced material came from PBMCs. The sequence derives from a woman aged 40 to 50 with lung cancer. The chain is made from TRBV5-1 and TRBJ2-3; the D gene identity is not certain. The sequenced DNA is TGCGCCAGCAGCTTGATAGGCACAGATACGCAGTATTTT. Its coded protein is CASSLIGTDTQYF.